The 32 T cell receptor beta chains reported below all come from one sample, sequenced in a study of blood T cell repertoires in COVID-19. Only in-frame clones appear in the TCRdb table, and some are missing; sequencing was by immunoSEQ multiplex PCR. The repertoire includes more than 110,000 clones, roughly 85% of them detected once, and 2.5% to 3% sits in the top ten. The source material was peripheral blood. The receptors stem from a man in his fifties with acute or convalescent COVID-19.

The chain employs TRBV5-1 and TRBJ2-7; 10 bases fit TRBD2. After removal of 4 bases from V and 7 bases from J, the junction contained 8 bases not matched to a gene. This CDR3 comprises 14 residues. The V gene's germline CDR1 is SGHRS and CDR2 YFSETQ. The CDR3 coding sequence is TGCGCCAGCAGCGGGGCTAGCGGGGGCCGGGAGCAGTACTTC. Residues: CASSGASGGREQYF.

This clone was observed once. This chain joins TRBV2 and TRBJ2-1, with 8 bases aligning to TRBD1. Unmatched junction bases numbered 5, after V lost 6 bases and J lost 16 bases. The germline V gene encodes CDR1 SNHLY and CDR2 FYNNEI. The CDR3 is 10 amino acids. The CDR3 protein is CASRGQVSFF. The CDR3, as DNA: TGTGCCAGCAGGGGACAGGTTTCCTTCTTC.

This clone was observed a single time. The rearrangement links TRBV11-3 to TRBJ1-2; possible D gene TRBD1, 6 bases. CDR1 is SGHNT, CDR2 YENEEA, per germline. The CDR3 has 14 amino acids. V was pared by 6 bases and J by 4 bases, with 15 bases between. CDR3 sequence: CASSRTGTPYGYTF. CDR3 coding DNA: TGTGCCAGCAGTAGAACAGGGACCCCCTATGGCTACACCTTC.

This clone was recorded once. The chain has TRBV4-2 and TRBJ1-6, with D possibly TRBD1 on 5 matching bases. The V and J ends lost 1 base and 7 bases respectively, with 8 bases between them. The CDR3 totals 14 residues. The germline gives CDR1 LGHNA, CDR2 YNFKEQ. The CDR3 DNA is TGTGCCAGCAGCCAAGTCTCAGGGAATTCACCCCTCCACTTT. The encoded protein is CASSQVSGNSPLHF.

This chain joins TRBV30 and TRBJ2-1; possible D gene TRBD1, 6 bases. Germline V gene lookup returns CDR1 GTSNPN and CDR2 SVGIG (reference sequence). The CDR3 is 13 amino acids. The DNA for the CDR3 is TGTGCTCGCGAGGGGGACCTCTACAATGAGCAGTTCTTC. Its protein product is CAREGDLYNEQFF.

The rearrangement links TRBV18 to TRBJ1-6; TRBD1 agrees at 10 bases. Germline V CDR1 and CDR2: KGHSH, LQKENI. The CDR3 covers 19 residues. With 2 bases clipped from V and 9 bases from J, the junction kept 16 bases outside the gene matches. Here the CDR3 reads CASSPIPRTGGSKSSPLHF. Written as DNA, the CDR3 is TGTGCCAGCTCACCAATTCCGAGGACAGGGGGAAGTAAGTCTTCACCCCTCCACTTT.

This clone was recorded once. The chain joins TRBV9 to TRBJ1-1, with 11 bases fitting TRBD1. V shed 4 bases and J 7 bases; nucleotides not matched to a gene: 9. Germline assignment: CDR1 SGDLS and CDR2 YYNGEE. The CDR3 runs 15 residues. The CDR3 region is CASSPPGTGGGEAFF. DNA of the CDR3: TGTGCCAGCAGCCCTCCCGGGACAGGGGGAGGTGAAGCTTTCTTT.

This clone was recorded a few times. V is TRBV9 and J is TRBJ1-6, with a possible D match to TRBD1 (6 bases). The length of the CDR3 is 16 residues. V lost 4 bases to trimming and J lost 6 bases, with 17 bases between them. CDR1 is SGDLS and CDR2 is YYNGEE in the germline V gene. In nucleotides, the CDR3 is TGTGCCAGCAGCCCTCGGGGGGACAATTTTAATTCACCCCTCCACTTT. This codes for CASSPRGDNFNSPLHF. The variable domain in full, with the rest retrieved from reference TRBV9 and TRBJ1-6, is DSGVTQTPKHLITATGQRVTLRCSPRSGDLSVYWYQQSLDQGLQFLIQYYNGEERAKGNILERFSAQQFPDLHSELNLSSLELGDSALYFCASSPRGDNFNSPLHFGNGTRLTVT.

The CDR3 loop reads CASSLGGVGNYGYTF. The CDR3 DNA sequence: TGCGCCAGCAGCTTAGGAGGAGTTGGGAACTATGGCTACACCTTC. The chain is built from TRBV5-1 and TRBJ1-2, with D hard to call. The ends were cut back, 2 bases at V and 2 bases at J, with 13 bases in the middle. The CDR3 totals 15 residues. Germline values: CDR1 SGHRS, CDR2 YFSETQ. The whole variable domain, remainder taken from reference TRBV5-1 and TRBJ1-2, is KAGVTQTPRYLIKTRGQQVTLSCSPISGHRSVSWYQQTPGQGLQFLFEYFSETQRNKGNFPGRFSGRQFSNSRSEMNVSTLELGDSALYLCASSLGGVGNYGYTFGSGTRLTVV.

The CDR3 DNA follows: TGCGCCAGCATGCAGGGAACAACTAATGAAAAACTGTTTTTT. It codes for CASMQGTTNEKLFF. The chain has TRBV10-2 and TRBJ1-4; tentatively, D is TRBD1 (5 bases). Trimming cost V 7 bases and J 0 bases, with 9 bases left between them. The CDR3 contains 14 residues. Germline V gene sequence: CDR1 WSHSY, CDR2 SAAADI.

CDR3 loop: CASSAGTGFPYEQYF. CDR3 nucleotides: TGTGCCAGCTCGGCCGGGACAGGGTTCCCCTACGAGCAGTACTTC. This chain joins TRBV18 and TRBJ2-7; TRBD1 matches at 9 bases. Unmatched junction bases numbered 8, after V lost 6 bases and J lost 2 bases. The CDR3 length is 15 residues. Germline V gene data show CDR1 as KGHSH and CDR2 as LQKENI. The full variable domain, rest sourced from reference TRBV18 and TRBJ2-7, is NAGVMQNPRHLVRRRGQEARLRCSPMKGHSHVYWYRQLPEEGLKFMVYLQKENIIDESGMPKERFSAEFPKEGPSILRIQQVVRGDSAAYFCASSAGTGFPYEQYFGPGTRLTVT.

This chain joins TRBV9 and TRBJ2-7, with 8 bases aligning to TRBD2. The CDR3 extends over 15 amino acids. The V and J ends lost 2 bases and 4 bases, in that order; junction bases with no gene match: 8. Germline-derived CDR1 and CDR2 are SGDLS and YYNGEE. Here the CDR3 reads CASSVLAGDGYEQYF. CDR3 coding DNA: TGTGCCAGCAGCGTTCTAGCGGGTGACGGGTACGAGCAGTACTTC.

V usage is TRBV11-3 and J usage is TRBJ2-7; 7 bases line up with TRBD2. Trimming removed 0 bases from V and 9 bases from J; junction bases left unmatched: 8. Germline V gene lookup returns CDR1 SGHNT and CDR2 YENEEA. The CDR3 sequence is 14 residues long. The CDR3 bases are TGTGCCAGCAGCTTAGAGCGGGAGATTCGACGGCAGTACTTC. It is translated as CASSLEREIRRQYF.

The V call is TRBV7-9, the J call TRBJ2-1; D may be TRBD2 (6 bases). Germline V gene sequence: CDR1 SEHNR, CDR2 FQNEAQ (reference sequence). This CDR3 comprises 15 residues. V lost 3 bases and J 4 bases, leaving 13 bases between the germline ends. DNA of the CDR3: TGTGCCAGCAGCTTGGGCCGGGAGCAATACAATGAGCAGTTCTTC. The encoded protein is CASSLGREQYNEQFF.

The chain joins TRBV9 to TRBJ2-7; D perhaps matches TRBD1 (6 bases). V was cut by 2 bases and J by 1 base, with 13 bases left in between. Looked up from germline, CDR1 is SGDLS and CDR2 is YYNGEE. This CDR3 contains 15 residues. The CDR3 coding sequence is TGTGCCAGCAGCGTTGGACAGTTTTTTTCCTACGAGCAGTACTTC. Translating gives CASSVGQFFSYEQYF.

This clone was seen a handful of times. The chain employs TRBV5-4 and TRBJ2-5, with 11 nucleotides matching TRBD2. Per the germline V gene, CDR1 is SGHNT and CDR2 is YYREEE (reference sequence). The CDR3 totals 18 residues. Unmatched junction bases numbered 16, after V lost 4 bases and J lost 5 bases. CDR3 sequence (DNA): TGTGCCAGCAGCCACGCAATCTTCACTAGCGGGGGAGGGGAGACCCAGTACTTC. Encoded protein: CASSHAIFTSGGGETQYF. The whole variable domain, remainder taken from reference TRBV5-4 and TRBJ2-5, is ETGVTQSPTHLIKTRGQQVTLRCSSQSGHNTVSWYQQALGQGPQFIFQYYREEENGRGNFPPRFSGLQFPNYSSELNVNALELDDSALYLCASSHAIFTSGGGETQYFGPGTRLLVL.

The rearrangement uses TRBV3-1 (or the pseudogene TRBV3-2) and TRBJ2-5, with no clear D. CDR1 and CDR2 from the germline V gene are LGHDT and YNNKEL (reference sequence). The CDR3 spans 13 residues. Between the trimmed V and J ends, which lost 0 bases and 5 bases, there was a span of 7 bases. This CDR3 reads CASSQDLAETQYF. CDR3 nucleotide sequence: TGTGCCAGCAGCCAAGACCTGGCTGAGACCCAGTACTTC.

This clone has a count of ten or more. The rearrangement uses TRBV29-1 and TRBJ2-5; 10 bases map to TRBD2. This CDR3 has 14 amino acids. Germline CDR1 is SQVTM and CDR2 is ANQGSEA. V was pared by 6 bases and J by 0 bases, with 4 bases of the junction left unmatched. The CDR3: CSVELAGNQETQYF. In nucleotides, the CDR3 is TGCAGCGTGGAACTAGCGGGAAACCAAGAGACCCAGTACTTC.

The chain recombines TRBV6-4 with TRBJ1-2, with 9 bases identical to TRBD1. Germline V CDR1 and CDR2: MRHNA, SNTAGT. V gave up 6 bases and J gave up 4 bases; unmatched junction bases: 6. The CDR3 consists of 14 residues. This CDR3 is CASSRTGVGYGYTF. In DNA, the CDR3 is TGTGCCAGCAGCCGGACAGGGGTTGGCTATGGCTACACCTTC.

The chain combines TRBV3-1 (or the pseudogene TRBV3-2) with TRBJ2-3, with 8 bases identical to TRBD1. Trimming removed 5 bases from V and 1 base from J; junction bases left unmatched: 5. CDR3 length: 15 amino acids. Germline V gives CDR1 LGHDT, CDR2 YNNKEL (reference sequence). CDR3 sequence reads: CASSLGTGRTDTQYF. The CDR3, as DNA: TGTGCCAGCAGCTTAGGGACAGGCCGCACAGATACGCAGTATTTT.

This clone appeared a single time. The chain links TRBV7-3 to TRBJ2-2; D gene ambiguous. The CDR3 loop spans 16 amino acids. Germline CDR1 SGHTA, CDR2 FQGTGA. V was pared by 0 bases and J by 5 bases, with 13 bases between. CDR3 protein: CASSLTPAELTGELFF. CDR3 in DNA: TGTGCCAGCAGCTTAACCCCGGCAGAACTAACCGGGGAGCTGTTTTTT. Full variable domain (outside the CDR3, taken from reference TRBV7-3 and TRBJ2-2): GAGVSQTPSNKVTEKGKYVELRCDPISGHTALYWYRQSLGQGPEFLIYFQGTGAADDSGLPNDRFFAVRPEGSVSTLKIQRTERGDSAVYLCASSLTPAELTGELFFGEGSRLTVL.

This clone was observed a single time. V and J are TRBV5-4 and TRBJ2-3; D gene unclear. Germline V gene sequence: CDR1 SGHNT, CDR2 YYREEE (reference sequence). The CDR3 contains 14 residues. V shed 0 bases and J shed 4 bases, with 9 bases lying between them. DNA of the CDR3: TGTGCCAGCAGCTTGGCGACCAGCGCAGATACGCAGTATTTT. It specifies CASSLATSADTQYF.

The chain combines TRBV5-1 with TRBJ1-1, with D possibly matching TRBD1 (5 bases). Trimming cost V 6 bases and J 1 base, with 10 bases left between them. The CDR3 contains 13 residues. Germline CDR1 reads SGHRS; CDR2 reads YFSETQ. The CDR3 is CASNPGGNTEAFF. The CDR3 nucleotides read TGCGCCAGCAACCCGGGGGGGAACACTGAAGCTTTCTTT.

This clone showed up just once. The V call is TRBV2, the J call TRBJ2-1, with 9 nucleotides matching TRBD2. The CDR3 sequence is 17 residues long. The J segment lost 3 bases and the V segment lost 6 bases, leaving 12 bases of the junction unmatched. Germline V CDR1 and CDR2: SNHLY, FYNNEI. The CDR3 DNA reads as TGTGCCAGCAGGAAACCCAGGGAGACTAGCGGCTACAATGAGCAGTTCTTC. It specifies CASRKPRETSGYNEQFF.

The rearrangement links TRBV6-1 to TRBJ1-5, with 8 bases lining up with TRBD1. The CDR3 has 16 amino acids. V dropped 3 bases and J dropped 3; count of bases not matched to a gene: 7. From germline, CDR1 is MNHNS and CDR2 SASEGT. The CDR3 reads CASSEVGTGHNQPQHF. CDR3 sequence (DNA): TGTGCCAGCAGTGAGGTGGGGACAGGACACAATCAGCCCCAGCATTTT.

The genes are TRBV7-9 and TRBJ1-2, with unresolved D. The CDR3 totals 15 residues. The germline gives CDR1 SEHNR, CDR2 FQNEAQ (reference sequence). Trimming left V 5 bases short and J 5 bases short, with 18 bases between. The CDR3 spells CASSKLLQGDYGYTF. CDR3 nucleotides: TGTGCCAGCAGCAAACTGCTCCAAGGAGATTATGGCTACACCTTC.

The V gene is TRBV5-1, the J gene TRBJ1-1; maybe TRBD1 (6 bases). The CDR3 length is 16 residues. CDR1 SGHRS and CDR2 YFSETQ come from the germline V gene. Trimming pared 0 bases from V and 2 bases from J, leaving 14 bases between. The CDR3 spells CASSLANRARNTEAFF. The CDR3 DNA follows: TGCGCCAGCAGCTTGGCCAACAGGGCTAGAAACACTGAAGCTTTCTTT.

The chain uses TRBV19 and TRBJ1-1; D remains ambiguous. CDR1 LNHDA and CDR2 SQIVND come from the germline V gene (reference sequence). The V end was cut by 5 bases, the J end by 0 bases, with 16 bases between. This CDR3 has 16 residues. CDR3 sequence: CASSPLLGTMNTEAFF. The CDR3 DNA reads TGTGCCAGTAGTCCCCTCCTTGGTACTATGAACACTGAAGCTTTCTTT.

The CDR3 loop reads CASSGDRGLREKLFF. In nucleotides, the CDR3 is TGTGCCAGCAGCGGTGACAGGGGGCTGCGCGAAAAACTGTTTTTT. V is TRBV9 and J is TRBJ1-4; 10 bases are shared with TRBD1. V shed 3 bases, J shed 8 bases, and the junction held 7 bases outside the gene matches. The V gene's germline CDR1 is SGDLS and CDR2 YYNGEE. The CDR3 spans 15 residues. Full variable domain (remainder filled in from reference TRBV9 and TRBJ1-4): DSGVTQTPKHLITATGQRVTLRCSPRSGDLSVYWYQQSLDQGLQFLIQYYNGEERAKGNILERFSAQQFPDLHSELNLSSLELGDSALYFCASSGDRGLREKLFFGSGTQLSVL.

The V and J genes are TRBV25-1 and TRBJ2-1; TRBD2 matches at 9 bases. The CDR3 is 15 residues long. Germline CDR1 and CDR2: MGHDK and SYGVNS. V gave up 3 bases and J gave up 10 bases; unmatched junction bases: 10. CDR3 bases: TGTGCCAGCAGTGATGTAGCGGGAGCCCGCCCGGAGCAGTTCTTC. Translating it yields CASSDVAGARPEQFF.

The rearrangement joins TRBV2 to TRBJ1-4; 7 bases are shared with TRBD1. Germline values: CDR1 SNHLY, CDR2 FYNNEI. The CDR3 sequence is 13 residues long. The junction had 6 bases not matched to a gene; V was cut back by 9 bases and J by 5 bases. CDR3 in DNA: TGTGCCAGGCGGACAGGCGAAAATGAAAAACTGTTTTTT. Protein sequence: CARRTGENEKLFF.

To note about this clone: Other nucleotide sequences in the sample specify the same CDR3. The chain links TRBV9 to TRBJ1-1, with 8 bases that match TRBD1. J was trimmed by 1 base and V by 4 bases; bases with no gene match: 6. From germline, CDR1 is SGDLS and CDR2 YYNGEE. CDR3 size: 15 residues. The chain's CDR3 is CASSTQGVGNTEAFF. The CDR3 region has the DNA TGTGCCAGCAGCACACAGGGGGTCGGGAACACTGAAGCTTTCTTT.